This T cell receptor (beta chain) appears in the sequencing data of a study of blood T cell repertoires in COVID-19. Study overall: Samples came from the United States, Italy and Spain, spanning acute and convalescent COVID-19. The analysed material was cDNA or gDNA that came from T cells, B-cell-depleted T cells, or PBMCs.

This clone was recorded only once. The CDR3 has 14 amino acids. The V gene's germline CDR1 is LNHDA and CDR2 SQIVND (reference sequence). V was shortened by 1 base and J by 3 bases, with 10 bases between the two germline ends. The method was immunoSEQ multiplex PCR; TCRdb's version includes in-frame clones alone and lacks a portion of them. Of roughly 150,000 clones in the sample, under 95% are singletons; the top ten hold roughly 5.3%. The chain carries TRBV19 and TRBJ2-7, with D unresolved. This TCR was recovered from a man between 18 and 29 years old with COVID-19, enrolled during active disease. Source material: peripheral blood. CDR3 in amino acids: CASSIGASSYEQYF. The CDR3 DNA reads TGTGCCAGTAGTATAGGGGCCAGCAGCTACGAGCAGTACTTC. The variable domain in full, with the rest retrieved from reference TRBV19 and TRBJ2-7, is DGGITQSPKYLFRKEGQNVTLSCEQNLNHDAMYWYRQDPGQGLRLIYYSQIVNDFQKGDIAEGYSVSREKKESFPLTVTSAQKNPTAFYLCASSIGASSYEQYFGPGTRLTVT.